This T cell receptor (beta chain) was profiled in a study of molecular identifiers for immune sequencing clone quantification. CDR1 SQVTM and CDR2 ANQGSEA come from the germline V gene. This CDR3 contains 12 residues. The germline V and J ends were trimmed by 4 bases and 2 bases, with 5 bases remaining between them. This clonotype was seen ten or more times. Its target is not known. Study-wide findings and caveats: Identical TCR molecules that share a barcode could lead to an underestimation of highly expanded clone sizes.

Libraries for naive CD8 T cells, which were made from 20,000 to 1,000,000 sorted cells, drew on 10%, 30% or 50% of the RNA. Bulk libraries came from a prior protocol with listed TCR primers. One entry per CDR3 protein results from TCRdb running MiXCR on the PCR reads. The sample carries about 510,000 distinct CDR3 sequences, 20% to 25% recorded once. Sample: naive CD8+ T cells from blood, with Jurkat cell RNA spiked in. As to subset: FACS-sorted CD8+CD4-CCR7+CD45RA+ naive T cells. The TCR sequence derives from a human donor in good health. Some libraries in this study had Jurkat cell RNA spiked in. The rearrangement links TRBV29-1 to TRBJ2-2; D ambiguous. The chain's CDR3 is CSVASNTGELFF. As DNA, the CDR3 is TGCAGCGTTGCGAGCAACACCGGGGAGCTGTTTTTT.